Shown below are 18 T cell receptor beta chains from a single sample sequenced in a study of beta chain features in type 1 diabetes. Since all of the isolated RNA was reverse transcribed, expressed TCRB transcripts were what got sequenced. Sequenced by immunoSEQ multiplex PCR; TCRdb stores in-frame clones only, minus some. Among 500,000 to 700,000 clones listed, roughly 16% were seen once. The sample consisted of naive CD4+ T cells from blood. The receptor source for this set is a young man in good health.

In its sample, this clone was seen a few times. The chain has TRBV5-6 and TRBJ1-1, with D uncertain. V lost 2 bases, J lost 4 bases, and 12 bases lay in between. CDR1 and CDR2 from the germline V gene are SGHDT and YYEEEE. The CDR3 runs 14 residues. The CDR3 sequence: CASSFPGIGTEAFF. The DNA of the CDR3 is TGTGCCAGCAGCTTCCCCGGGATAGGCACTGAAGCTTTCTTT.

The chain is built from TRBV5-1 and TRBJ1-1, with D maybe TRBD1 (6 bases). Germline values: CDR1 SGHRS, CDR2 YFSETQ. CDR3 size: 14 residues. Trimming took 2 bases from V and 1 from J, leaving 9 bases between them. The CDR3, as DNA: TGCGCCAGCAGCTTCAAACAGGGGAACACTGAAGCTTTCTTT. It encodes CASSFKQGNTEAFF.

This clone appeared a few times. The chain is built from TRBV25-1 and TRBJ2-7, with TRBD1 matching over 10 bases. Germline assignment: CDR1 MGHDK and CDR2 SYGVNS. CDR3 size: 14 residues. J gave up 5 bases and V 4 bases, and 5 bases lay outside the gene matches. CDR3 nucleotides: TGTGCCAGCAGTGGACAGGGGGCGAGGGACGAGCAGTACTTC. This gives the protein CASSGQGARDEQYF.

The chain carries TRBV28 and TRBJ2-4; 7 positions match TRBD1. Germline-derived CDR1 and CDR2 are MDHEN and SYDVKM. This CDR3 is 12 amino acids long. J gave up 7 bases and V 10 bases, and 7 bases lay outside the gene matches. CDR3 sequence: CATKGDSNIQYF. Here the CDR3 DNA reads TGTGCCACCAAGGGGGACAGTAACATTCAGTACTTC.

This clone was observed a few times. The chain has TRBV7-9 and TRBJ1-4, with 7 bases that match TRBD1. The CDR3 has 14 amino acids. Germline values: CDR1 SEHNR, CDR2 FQNEAQ (reference sequence). CDR3 loop: CASTTRGTDEKLFF. The CDR3 coding sequence is TGTGCATCAACGACTAGGGGGACAGATGAAAAACTGTTTTTT.

This chain joins TRBV28 and TRBJ2-2; D is unresolved. V gave up 2 bases and J gave up 5 bases, with 3 bases separating them. This CDR3 spans 12 amino acids. Per the germline V gene, CDR1 is MDHEN and CDR2 is SYDVKM. The CDR3 spells CASSLKTGELFF. As DNA, the CDR3 is TGTGCCAGCAGTTTAAAGACCGGGGAGCTGTTTTTT. The full variable domain, rest sourced from reference TRBV28 and TRBJ2-2, is DVKVTQSSRYLVKRTGEKVFLECVQDMDHENMFWYRQDPGLGLRLIYFSYDVKMKEKGDIPEGYSVSREKKERFSLILESASTNQTSMYLCASSLKTGELFFGEGSRLTVL.

This clone has more than one count but fewer than ten. The rearrangement uses TRBV4-3 and TRBJ1-1; a weak D match, TRBD1 (5 bases). Germline CDR1 LGHNA, CDR2 YSLEER. There are 15 residues in the CDR3. The V end was cut by 1 base, the J end by 5 bases, with 14 bases between. Written as DNA, the CDR3 is TGCGCCAGCAGCCAAGGGGTCAGGGTTGGGACTGAAGCTTTCTTT. Translation gives CASSQGVRVGTEAFF.

The rearrangement links TRBV29-1 to TRBJ2-7, with 8 bases identical to TRBD1. The CDR3 loop spans 14 amino acids. Germline lookup yields CDR1 SQVTM and CDR2 ANQGSEA. V was pared by 6 bases and J by 5 bases, with 12 bases of the junction left unmatched. CDR3 amino acids: CSVADWTGSHEQYF. In DNA, the CDR3 is TGCAGCGTCGCGGACTGGACAGGGTCTCACGAGCAGTACTTC.

This clone has a handful of counts. This sequence joins TRBV7-3 and TRBJ2-1, with TRBD2 as a possible D gene (6 bases). Trimming stripped 1 base from V and 0 bases from J, with 13 bases between. The CDR3 runs 17 residues. Looked up from germline, CDR1 is SGHTA and CDR2 is FQGTGA. CDR3 DNA sequence: TGTGCCAGCAGCTTAAGTCCGACTAGGAGCTCCTACAATGAGCAGTTCTTC. This sequence encodes CASSLSPTRSSYNEQFF.

This clone was observed a handful of times. The chain joins TRBV2 to TRBJ2-1, with D tentatively TRBD2 (7 bases). V lost 9 bases, J lost 6 bases, and 15 bases lay in between. Germline values: CDR1 SNHLY, CDR2 FYNNEI. This CDR3 spans 13 amino acids. The CDR3, as DNA: TGTGCCAGAGGGGGGGTCGCAGCCAATGAGCAGTTCTTC. This sequence encodes CARGGVAANEQFF.

The rearrangement links TRBV27 to TRBJ2-2, with a possible D match to TRBD1 (5 bases). V shed 5 bases and J shed 4 bases, with 23 bases lying between them. The CDR3 is 18 residues long. Germline CDR1 reads MNHEY; CDR2 reads SMNVEV (reference sequence). The CDR3 region is CASSLRGPEGFGTGELFF. In DNA, the CDR3 is TGTGCCAGCAGTCTAAGGGGCCCTGAAGGGTTTGGCACCGGGGAGCTGTTTTTT.

The V gene is TRBV7-9, the J gene TRBJ1-5, with D uncertain. The germline CDR1 and CDR2 sequences are SEHNR and FQNEAQ (reference sequence). Trimming shortened V by 4 bases and J by 5 bases, and 12 bases separated the two germline ends. The CDR3 covers 14 residues. This CDR3 is CASSSSQFYQPQHF. CDR3 DNA sequence: TGTGCCAGCAGCTCCTCGCAGTTTTATCAGCCCCAGCATTTT.

The chain joins TRBV6-5 to TRBJ1-6; the D is unclear. Germline V gene sequence: CDR1 MNHEY, CDR2 SVGAGI. V was shortened by 2 bases and J by 0 bases, with 8 bases between the two germline ends. This CDR3 is 16 amino acids long. Written as DNA, the CDR3 is TGTGCCAGCAGTTACGAGGGAGACTCCTATAATTCACCCCTCCACTTT. It encodes CASSYEGDSYNSPLHF.

As to this clone: Other DNA variants within this sample encode the same CDR3. This chain links TRBV2 with TRBJ1-1; D not resolved. Germline V CDR1 and CDR2: SNHLY, FYNNEI. V gave up 3 bases and J gave up 0 bases, with 5 bases separating them. CDR3 length equals 13 residues. CDR3 amino acids: CASSEEVNTEAFF. CDR3 DNA sequence: TGTGCCAGCAGTGAGGAGGTGAACACTGAAGCTTTCTTT.

The V gene is TRBV11-1, the J gene TRBJ1-2, with a possible D match to TRBD1 (5 bases). Germline lookup yields CDR1 SGHAT and CDR2 FQDESV (reference sequence). This CDR3 is built from 14 residues. V was shortened by 5 bases and J by 5 bases, with 15 bases between the two germline ends. The CDR3 loop is CASSLQGPGYGYTF. CDR3 bases: TGTGCCAGCAGCCTGCAGGGTCCGGGGTATGGCTACACCTTC.

The V and J genes are TRBV7-2 and TRBJ2-7, with D perhaps matching TRBD2 (5 bases). Trimming pared 3 bases from V and 0 bases from J, leaving 12 bases between. Germline-derived CDR1 and CDR2 are SGHTA and FQGNSA. CDR3 size: 15 residues. CDR3 region: CASSLDSTSSYEQYF. The CDR3 DNA reads TGTGCCAGCAGCTTGGACTCAACGAGCTCCTACGAGCAGTACTTC.

The CDR3 reads CASSSKGQPLGYTF. DNA of the CDR3: TGTGCCAGCAGCTCGAAAGGACAGCCGCTTGGCTACACCTTC. The chain recombines TRBV28 with TRBJ1-2; tentatively, D is TRBD1 (6 bases). This CDR3 has 14 amino acids. V was cut by 6 bases and J by 7 bases, with 18 bases left in between. Germline V gene data show CDR1 as MDHEN and CDR2 as SYDVKM.

This clone was counted between two and nine times. Within the sample, other DNA sequences also encode this same CDR3. This sequence joins TRBV9 and TRBJ2-3, with no clear D. The CDR3 length is 12 residues. V was pared by 4 bases and J by 3 bases, with 6 bases between. Germline loops: CDR1 SGDLS, CDR2 YYNGEE. DNA for the CDR3: TGTGCCAGCAGCCCTCGAACAGATACGCAGTATTTT. Residues: CASSPRTDTQYF.